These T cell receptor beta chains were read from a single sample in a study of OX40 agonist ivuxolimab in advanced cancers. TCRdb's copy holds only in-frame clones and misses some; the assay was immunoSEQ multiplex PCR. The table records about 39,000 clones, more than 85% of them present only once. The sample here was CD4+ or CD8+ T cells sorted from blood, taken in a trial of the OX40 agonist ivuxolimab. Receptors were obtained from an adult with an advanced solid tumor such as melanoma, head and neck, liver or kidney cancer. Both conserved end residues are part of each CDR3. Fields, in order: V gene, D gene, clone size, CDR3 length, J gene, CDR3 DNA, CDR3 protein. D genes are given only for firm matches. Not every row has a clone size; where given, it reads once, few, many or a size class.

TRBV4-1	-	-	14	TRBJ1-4	TGCGCCAGCAGCTTCGATTCAACTAATGAAAAACTGTTTTTT	CASSFDSTNEKLFF
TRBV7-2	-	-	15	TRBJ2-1	TGTGCCAGCAGCTCCGTACCCAACTCCTACAATGAGCAGTTCTTC	CASSSVPNSYNEQFF
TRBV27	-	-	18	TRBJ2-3	TGTGCCAGCAGCCCGAGGGGGGCTAAGGGTGGTGGAGAGGGTACGCAGTATTTT	CASSPRGAKGGGEGTQYF
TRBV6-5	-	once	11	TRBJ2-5	TGTGCCAGCAGTCTAGAAGAGACCCAGTACTTC	CASSLEETQYF
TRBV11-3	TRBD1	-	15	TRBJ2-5	TGTGCCAGCAGCTTAGGACAGGGGCGCCAAGAGACCCAGTACTTC	CASSLGQGRQETQYF
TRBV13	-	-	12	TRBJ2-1	TGTGCCAGCAGAAGCCTGGGGGATGAGCAGTTCTTC	CASRSLGDEQFF
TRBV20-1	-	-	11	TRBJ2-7	TGCAGTGCTTCAGGGACTCACGAGCAGTACTTC	CSASGTHEQYF
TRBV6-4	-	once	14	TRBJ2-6	TGTGCCAGCAGTGAGGGCTCTGGGGCCAACGTCCTGACTTTC	CASSEGSGANVLTF
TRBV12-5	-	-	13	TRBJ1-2	TGTGCTAGTGGTTTGGACCCCTGGGGTGGCTACACCTTC	CASGLDPWGGYTF
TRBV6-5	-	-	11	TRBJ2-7	TGTGCCAGCCGCCAGACCTACGAGCAGTACTTC	CASRQTYEQYF
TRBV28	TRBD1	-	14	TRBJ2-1	TGTGCCAGCAGTTTATTGGGACAGGAAGGTGAGCAGTTCTTC	CASSLLGQEGEQFF
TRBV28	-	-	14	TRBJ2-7	TGTGCCAGCAGTTTTCTGGTTGGCGCCTACGAGCAGTACTTC	CASSFLVGAYEQYF
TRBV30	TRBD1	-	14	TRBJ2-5	TGTGCCTGGAGCAGACAGGGGTTCCAAGAGACCCAGTACTTC	CAWSRQGFQETQYF
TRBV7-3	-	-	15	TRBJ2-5	TGTGCCAGCAGTATGGGGTACAGGTCTCAAGAGACCCAGTACTTC	CASSMGYRSQETQYF
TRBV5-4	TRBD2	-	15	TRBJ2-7	TGTGCCAGCAGCACCGGACTAGCGGGACTCCACGAGCAGTACTTC	CASSTGLAGLHEQYF
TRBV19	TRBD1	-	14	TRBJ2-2	TGTGCCAGTAATCCAGGGGGTTTTGACGGGGAGCTGTTTTTT	CASNPGGFDGELFF
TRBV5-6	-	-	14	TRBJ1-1	TGTGCCAGCAGCTTCAGTAGAGAGAACACTGAAGCTTTCTTT	CASSFSRENTEAFF
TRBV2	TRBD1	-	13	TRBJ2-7	TGTGCCATCGTAGGACAGGGGGCGAGAGAGCAGTACTTC	CAIVGQGAREQYF
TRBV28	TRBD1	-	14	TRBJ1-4	TGTGCCAGCAGCATAGACAGGGGCTGGGAAAAACTGTTTTTT	CASSIDRGWEKLFF
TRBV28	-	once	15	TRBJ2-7	TGTGCCAGCAAAAAAGAGACACTGCCCTCGGTCGAGCAGTACTTC	CASKKETLPSVEQYF
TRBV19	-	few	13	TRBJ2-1	TGTGCCAGTAGGGAGTCCCCCTACAATGAGCAGTTCTTC	CASRESPYNEQFF
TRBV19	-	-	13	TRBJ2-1	TGTGCCAGTAGTATGGGGGCCTACAATGAGCAGTTCTTC	CASSMGAYNEQFF
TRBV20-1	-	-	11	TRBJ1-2	TGCAGTGCTTTCGACACCGATGGCTACACCTTC	CSAFDTDGYTF
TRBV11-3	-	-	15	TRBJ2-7	TGTGCCAGCAGCCAGGAGGTAGGGGGTACCTACGAGCAGTACTTC	CASSQEVGGTYEQYF
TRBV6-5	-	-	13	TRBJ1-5	TGTGCCAGCAGTCCTAGGGAATACCAGCCCCAGCATTTT	CASSPREYQPQHF
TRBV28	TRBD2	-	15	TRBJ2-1	TGTGCCAGCAGTTTACTAGCGGACTCCTACAATGAGCAGTTCTTC	CASSLLADSYNEQFF
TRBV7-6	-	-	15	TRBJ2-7	TGTGCCAGCAGCTTAGAAGGAGGGAGCTCCTACGAGCAGTACTTC	CASSLEGGSSYEQYF
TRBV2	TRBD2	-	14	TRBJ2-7	TGTGCCAGCAGCTACGGGACTACCTCCTACGAGCAGTACTTC	CASSYGTTSYEQYF
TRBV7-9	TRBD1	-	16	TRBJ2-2	TGTGCCAGCTCCGGAGAGACAGGGGCAAACACCGGGGAGCTGTTTTTT	CASSGETGANTGELFF
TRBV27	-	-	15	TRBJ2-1	TGTGCCACCCGAGGATTCGGTTTACTCTACAATGAGCAGTTCTTC	CATRGFGLLYNEQFF
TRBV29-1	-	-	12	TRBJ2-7	TGCAGCGTGGAGGGGGGGGCCCACGAGCAGTACTTC	CSVEGGAHEQYF
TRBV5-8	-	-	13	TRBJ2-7	TGTGCCAGCAGCTTGGTACAGGGCTACGAGCAGTACTTC	CASSLVQGYEQYF
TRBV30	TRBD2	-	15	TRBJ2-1	TGTGCCTGGACACCTCTAGCGGGATCCTACAATGAGCAGTTCTTC	CAWTPLAGSYNEQFF
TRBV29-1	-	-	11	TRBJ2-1	TGCAGCGTTGACAGGGACTCTGAGCAGTTCTTC	CSVDRDSEQFF
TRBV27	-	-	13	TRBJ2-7	TGTGCCAGCAGTTTAGCCACCTCTCTCGAGCAGTACTTC	CASSLATSLEQYF
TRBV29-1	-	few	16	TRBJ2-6	TGCAGCGTTGTGGGGCAGGGAGGTGCTGGGGCCAACGTCCTGACTTTC	CSVVGQGGAGANVLTF